These T cell receptor beta chains were read from a single sample in a study of blood T cell repertoires in COVID-19. TCRdb's table, derived via immunoSEQ multiplex PCR, lists solely in-frame clones and lacks some. The top ten hold approximately 3.8% of the sample, which has a few hundred thousand clones, approximately 86% seen once. The source material was peripheral blood. Source of these receptors: a woman of 80 years or more with acute or convalescent COVID-19. Both conserved end residues are part of each CDR3. The order of the fields is clone size, J gene, V gene, D gene, CDR3 length, CDR3 protein, CDR3 DNA. A D gene is named only where the DNA matches it firmly. Size tells how often a clone was seen (once, few, many) or the class of an expanded clone, and some rows leave it out.

>-|TRBJ1-2|TRBV30|-|14
CAWSRSGNNYGYTF
TGTGCCTGGAGTCGGTCAGGAAATAACTATGGCTACACCTTC
>-|TRBJ1-2|TRBV5-8|-|13
CANSEVEKYGYTF
TGTGCCAACTCAGAGGTTGAAAAATATGGCTACACCTTC
>-|TRBJ1-2|TRBV9|-|16
CASSAGPPRSSGGYTF
TGTGCCAGCAGCGCAGGCCCCCCTCGTTCATCGGGGGGCTACACCTTC
>-|TRBJ1-2|TRBV18|-|17
CASSPRLGRLTGDGYTF
TGTGCCAGCTCACCACGTTTGGGACGTTTAACGGGGGATGGCTACACCTTC
>-|TRBJ2-7|TRBV6-2/TRBV6-3|-|14
CASSTQQGSGEQYF
TGTGCCAGCAGTACCCAACAGGGTTCAGGCGAGCAGTACTTC
>few|TRBJ2-1|TRBV6-2/TRBV6-3|TRBD2|17
CASSYSGGLGVSDEQFF
TGTGCCAGCAGTTATTCGGGGGGACTAGGAGTCTCCGATGAGCAGTTCTTC
>-|TRBJ1-6|TRBV6-5|-|16
CASSYRSSSYNSPLHF
TGTGCCAGCAGTTACAGGAGTAGCTCCTATAATTCACCCCTCCACTTT
>-|TRBJ1-2|TRBV29-1|-|12
CSVGGDENGYTF
TGCAGCGTTGGCGGGGATGAAAATGGCTACACCTTC
>-|TRBJ2-7|TRBV7-9|-|16
CASSFPSGGTTYEQYF
TGTGCCAGCAGCTTTCCCTCGGGGGGCACGACCTACGAGCAGTACTTC
>-|TRBJ1-1|TRBV30|-|14
CAWSVNSLNTEAFF
TGTGCCTGGAGTGTGAACAGCCTGAACACTGAAGCTTTCTTT
>-|TRBJ2-7|TRBV11-3|TRBD1|15
CASSLVGQGWDEQYF
TGTGCCAGCAGCTTAGTTGGACAGGGGTGGGACGAGCAGTACTTC
>-|TRBJ1-3|TRBV7-2|-|16
CASSFYRERSGNTIYF
TGTGCCAGCAGCTTTTACAGGGAGAGGTCTGGAAACACCATATATTTT
>-|TRBJ2-7|TRBV29-1|-|12
CSVHGGGYEQYF
TGCAGCGTACACGGTGGAGGCTACGAGCAGTACTTC
>-|TRBJ1-1|TRBV6-5|TRBD1|15
CASSPWGQQNTEAFF
TGTGCCAGCAGCCCGTGGGGACAGCAGAACACTGAAGCTTTCTTT
>-|TRBJ1-1|TRBV5-5|-|13
CASSPSINTEAFF
TGTGCCAGCAGCCCGAGCATTAACACTGAAGCTTTCTTT
>-|TRBJ2-1|TRBV14|-|13
CASSQQWPDEQFF
TGTGCCAGCAGCCAACAATGGCCCGATGAGCAGTTCTTC
>-|TRBJ1-1|TRBV28|-|11
CASSYSTEAFF
TGTGCCAGCAGTTATAGTACTGAAGCTTTCTTT
>-|TRBJ2-7|TRBV6-1|-|12
CASSESRYGQYF
TGTGCCAGCAGTGAAAGCCGCTACGGGCAGTACTTC
>-|TRBJ1-6|TRBV12-3/TRBV12-4|-|13
CASSLAARSPLHF
TGTGCCAGCAGTTTGGCCGCTCGATCACCCCTCCACTTT
>-|TRBJ1-2|TRBV7-2|-|14
CASSSTVSTGGYTF
TGTGCCAGCAGCAGTACCGTCTCTACCGGGGGCTACACCTTC
>-|TRBJ2-3|TRBV3-1/TRBV3-2|TRBD2|18
CASSPVPSGGASPDTQYF
TGTGCCAGCAGCCCAGTTCCTAGCGGGGGGGCTTCCCCAGATACGCAGTATTTT
>-|TRBJ1-1|TRBV19|TRBD1|14
CASTGTGGNTEAFF
TGTGCCAGCACCGGGACAGGGGGCAACACTGAAGCTTTCTTT
>-|TRBJ2-7|TRBV11-2|-|15
CASSFRVGGSYEQYF
TGTGCCAGCAGCTTTAGGGTGGGGGGCTCCTACGAGCAGTACTTC
>-|TRBJ2-7|TRBV19|-|15
CASSMNPPLTWEQYF
TGTGCCAGTAGTATGAACCCACCTCTCACTTGGGAGCAGTACTTC
>once|TRBJ2-5|TRBV9|TRBD1|15
CASSVSGGFKETQYF
TGTGCCAGCAGCGTATCAGGGGGTTTTAAAGAGACCCAGTACTTC
>-|TRBJ1-4|TRBV7-2|-|17
CASSPRGTGRTNEKLFF
TGTGCCAGCAGCCCCCGTGGAACAGGCCGAACTAATGAAAAACTGTTTTTT
>-|TRBJ1-2|TRBV4-3|-|18
CASSQDIHRGDKNYGYTF
TGCGCCAGCAGCCAAGATATTCACAGAGGGGACAAGAACTATGGCTACACCTTC
>-|TRBJ2-3|TRBV7-2|-|15
CASSPLGRDADTQYF
TGTGCCAGCAGCCCACTCGGCAGGGATGCAGATACGCAGTATTTT
>-|TRBJ2-5|TRBV18|TRBD2|15
CASSGGLADQETQYF
TGTGCCAGCTCCGGAGGGCTAGCGGACCAAGAGACCCAGTACTTC
>once|TRBJ2-3|TRBV6-5|-|14
CASHPSDSTDTQYF
TGTGCCTCACACCCTAGCGACTCCACAGATACGCAGTATTTT
>-|TRBJ1-6|TRBV5-1|-|16
CASSLDGGRANSPLHF
TGCGCCAGCAGCTTGGACGGGGGACGGGCCAATTCACCCCTCCACTTT
>-|TRBJ1-6|TRBV28|-|15
CASSPRGGNNSPLHF
TGTGCCAGCAGTCCCCGTGGAGGGAACAATTCACCCCTCCACTTT
>-|TRBJ1-1|TRBV28|-|15
CASSLGGVIGTEAFF
TGTGCCAGCAGCCTAGGGGGGGTAATTGGCACTGAAGCTTTCTTT
>few|TRBJ2-2|TRBV5-1|-|16
CASSRTGQPLTGELFF
TGCGCCAGCAGCCGGACCGGACAGCCTTTAACCGGGGAGCTGTTTTTT
>few|TRBJ1-1|TRBV11-1|-|14
CASSVMGGNTEAFF
TGTGCCAGCAGTGTGATGGGGGGGAACACTGAAGCTTTCTTT
>-|TRBJ1-4|TRBV18|-|13
CASSPARAEKLFF
TGTGCCAGCTCACCAGCACGAGCTGAAAAACTGTTTTTT
>few|TRBJ2-1|TRBV6-5|TRBD2|13
CASGLAGGNEQFF
TGTGCCAGCGGTCTAGCGGGGGGGAATGAGCAGTTCTTC
>-|TRBJ2-3|TRBV7-2|-|15
CASSLDSGSFDTQYF
TGTGCCAGCAGCTTAGATAGCGGCAGCTTCGATACGCAGTATTTT
>-|TRBJ2-1|TRBV4-1|-|13
CASSQDRDTEQFF
TGCGCCAGCAGCCAAGATAGGGACACTGAGCAGTTCTTC
>-|TRBJ2-3|TRBV3-1/TRBV3-2|-|14
CASSQVRGTDTQYF
TGTGCCAGCAGCCAAGTCCGGGGCACAGATACGCAGTATTTT
>-|TRBJ1-1|TRBV3-1/TRBV3-2|TRBD1|15
CASSARQGYNTEAFF
TGTGCCAGCAGCGCCCGACAGGGGTATAACACTGAAGCTTTCTTT
>-|TRBJ1-6|TRBV2|-|15
CASIRDGGFNSPLHF
TGTGCCAGCATTCGGGATGGCGGCTTTAATTCACCCCTCCACTTT
>-|TRBJ2-7|TRBV6-6|TRBD1|12
CASNDRAYEQYF
TGTGCCAGCAATGACAGGGCCTACGAGCAGTACTTC
>-|TRBJ2-1|TRBV19|-|18
CASSIPLGSLRSYNEQFF
TGTGCCAGTAGTATCCCCTTGGGCTCGCTTCGTTCCTACAATGAGCAGTTCTTC